This TCR beta chain comes out of a study of response to subunit inactivated influenza vaccine. Study results and caveats: Each seasonal influenza vaccination recruits few new T cells, the authors suggested.

This clonotype was observed a handful of times. Its matching antigen is unknown. Germline loops: CDR1 SNHLY, CDR2 FYNNEI. Losses at the gene ends were 5 bases for V and 1 base for J; bases not matched to a gene: 4. This CDR3 comprises 15 residues. TCRdb reprocessed the RT-PCR reads with MiXCR, giving one entry per CDR3 protein. The table has about 780,000 distinct CDR3 sequences, about 18% seen once; the top ten hold 11%. This clonotype was obtained from a man aged 45-65 years who received an inactivated influenza vaccine. The sample was PBMCs from blood, taken roughly 5 days after vaccination. The chain recombines TRBV2 with TRBJ2-1, with 8 bases lining up with TRBD2. The CDR3 DNA reads TGTGCCAGCAGTCCAGCGGGAGTATCCTACAATGAGCAGTTCTTC. It specifies CASSPAGVSYNEQFF.